The sample holds a few counts of the clone carrying this T cell receptor (beta chain). Given a much more abundant clone one base away, this may be a read error. The sample is drawn from a study of tumor-infiltrating lymphocytes in primary liver carcinoma. Germline V gives CDR1 MDHEN, CDR2 SYDVKM. The CDR3 consists of 14 residues. The study co-extracted DNA and RNA from 20-30 mg of unsorted bulk tissue. The researchers produced TCR beta cDNA from 400 to 650 ng total RNA with a constant-region primer. Generation of the TCR beta libraries relied on three nested multiplex PCR rounds using slightly modified ARM-PCR. The opening two PCR rounds, about 11 cycles each, paired TRBV1-TRBV30 forward primers with a C-beta reverse primer. TCRdb fed the multiplex PCR reads into MiXCR, producing one record per CDR3 protein. The table lists roughly 78,000 distinct CDR3 sequences, 70% to 75% of them singletons.

The chain has TRBV28 and TRBJ1-5; tentative D call: TRBD1 (5 bases). The sequencing sample was made of liver tumor tissue from sampling region 4. The subset was: tumor region T4, right-lateral pole. The sequence was collected from a woman aged 55-69 years with primary liver carcinoma and hepatitis B virus infection. The CDR3 reads CANSPREVNQPQHF. CDR3 DNA sequence: TGTGCCAACAGTCCCAGGGAAGTCAATCAGCCCCAGCATTTT.